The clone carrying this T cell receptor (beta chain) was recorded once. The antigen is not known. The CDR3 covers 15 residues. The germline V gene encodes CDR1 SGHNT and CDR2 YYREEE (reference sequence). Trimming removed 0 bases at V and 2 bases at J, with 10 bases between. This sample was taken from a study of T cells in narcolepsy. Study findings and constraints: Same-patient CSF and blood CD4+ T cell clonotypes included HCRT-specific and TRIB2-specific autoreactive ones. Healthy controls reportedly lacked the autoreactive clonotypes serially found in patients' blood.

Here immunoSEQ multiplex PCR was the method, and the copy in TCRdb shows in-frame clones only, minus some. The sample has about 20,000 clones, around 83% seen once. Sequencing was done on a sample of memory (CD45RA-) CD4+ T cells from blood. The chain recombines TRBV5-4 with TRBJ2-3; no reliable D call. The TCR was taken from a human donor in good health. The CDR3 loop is CASSLGTVATDTQYF. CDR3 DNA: TGTGCCAGCAGCTTGGGGACCGTCGCCACAGATACGCAGTATTTT.